A single T cell receptor beta chain is shown here with its context. These data are taken from a study of T-cell reconstitution after alpha-beta-depleted transplantation in children. This CDR3 comprises 13 residues. The germline V gene has CDR1 MNHEY and CDR2 SVGEGT. Trimming removed 7 bases at V and 2 bases at J, with 12 bases between. As it was prepared, the TCRbeta library received unique molecular identifiers. TCRdb processed the PCR reads anew with MiXCR; each CDR3 protein has one entry. The sample holds around 600,000 distinct CDR3 sequences, roughly a tenth seen once. The source was PBMCs from the stem cell graft donor, collected from the stem cell graft. The chain joins TRBV6-2 or TRBV6-3 to TRBJ2-7, with a possible D match to TRBD2 (5 bases). This receptor was obtained from a human donor who donated a stem cell graft to a child with acute myeloid leukemia. CDR3 nucleotide sequence: TGTGCCAGCAAGCGGAGCTTCCCCTACGAGCAGTACTTC. Protein: CASKRSFPYEQYF.